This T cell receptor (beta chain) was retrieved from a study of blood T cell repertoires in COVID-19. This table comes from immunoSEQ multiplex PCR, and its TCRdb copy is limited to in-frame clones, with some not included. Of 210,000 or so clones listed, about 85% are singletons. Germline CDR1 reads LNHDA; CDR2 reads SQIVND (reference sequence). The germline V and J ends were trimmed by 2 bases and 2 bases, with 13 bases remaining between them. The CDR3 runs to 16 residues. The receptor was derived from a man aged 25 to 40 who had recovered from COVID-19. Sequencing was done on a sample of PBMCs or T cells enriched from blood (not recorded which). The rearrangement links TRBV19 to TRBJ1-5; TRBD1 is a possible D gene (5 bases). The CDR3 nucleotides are TGTGCCAGTAGTATACTGGAGGGGTCGGGCAATCAGCCCCAGCATTTT. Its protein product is CASSILEGSGNQPQHF.